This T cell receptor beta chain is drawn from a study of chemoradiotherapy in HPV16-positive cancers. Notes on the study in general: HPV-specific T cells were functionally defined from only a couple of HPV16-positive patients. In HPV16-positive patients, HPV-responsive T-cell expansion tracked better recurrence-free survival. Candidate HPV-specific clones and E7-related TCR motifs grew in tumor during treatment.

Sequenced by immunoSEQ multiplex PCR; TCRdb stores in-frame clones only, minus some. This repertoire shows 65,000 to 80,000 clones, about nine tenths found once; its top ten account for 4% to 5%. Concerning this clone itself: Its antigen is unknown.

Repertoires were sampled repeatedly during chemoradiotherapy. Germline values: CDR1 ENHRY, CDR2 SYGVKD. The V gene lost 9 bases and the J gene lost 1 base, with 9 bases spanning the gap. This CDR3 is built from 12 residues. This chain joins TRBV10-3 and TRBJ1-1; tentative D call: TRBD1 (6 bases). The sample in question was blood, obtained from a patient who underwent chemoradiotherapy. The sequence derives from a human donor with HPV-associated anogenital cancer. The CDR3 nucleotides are TGTGCCATTCAACAGGGGAACACTGAAGCTTTCTTT. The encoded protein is CAIQQGNTEAFF.